The rows below give T cell receptor beta chains drawn from one sample of a study of blood T cell repertoires in COVID-19. The table came from immunoSEQ multiplex PCR; TCRdb's copy has only in-frame clones and leaves some out. The table has 80,000 or so clones, roughly nine tenths seen once. The sequenced material came from peripheral blood. The receptors were sampled from a man in his fifties with acute or convalescent COVID-19. CDR3s include the opening cysteine and the closing phenylalanine or tryptophan. D genes are given only for firm matches. Where a row states a size, it is once, few, many or the class of an expanded clone; other rows omit it.

size: NA
D: NA
V: TRBV2
J: TRBJ1-6
DNA: TGTGCCAGCACGCTCGCTCAGTTCAATTCACCCCTCCACTTT
CDR3: CASTLAQFNSPLHF

size: NA
D: NA
V: TRBV6-5
J: TRBJ2-5
DNA: TGTGCCAGCAGTTACTCGGGGGGGGGCTTAGGAGAGACCCAGTACTTC
CDR3: CASSYSGGGLGETQYF

size: NA
D: TRBD1
V: TRBV7-8
J: TRBJ2-7
DNA: TGTGCCAGCAGCCCACAGGGGAACGCCTACGAGCAGTACTTC
CDR3: CASSPQGNAYEQYF

size: NA
D: NA
V: TRBV6-2/TRBV6-3
J: TRBJ2-5
DNA: TGTGCCAGCAGCCTATCAGAGACCCAGTACTTC
CDR3: CASSLSETQYF

size: NA
D: TRBD1
V: TRBV7-9
J: TRBJ1-2
DNA: TGTGCCAGCAGCCCACTACAGGGGAGAGCCTATGGCTACACCTTC
CDR3: CASSPLQGRAYGYTF

size: NA
D: TRBD2
V: TRBV2
J: TRBJ2-1
DNA: TGTGCCAGTGGGACTAGCGGGAGTAATGAGCAGTTCTTC
CDR3: CASGTSGSNEQFF

size: NA
D: NA
V: TRBV9
J: TRBJ1-4
DNA: TGTGCCAGCAGCGTAGGACTAGCAACTAATGAAAAACTGTTTTTT
CDR3: CASSVGLATNEKLFF

size: NA
D: NA
V: TRBV3-1/TRBV3-2
J: TRBJ1-5
DNA: TGTGCCAGCAGCCAAACCGGGGGGGGTAATCAGCCCCAGCATTTT
CDR3: CASSQTGGGNQPQHF

size: once
D: NA
V: TRBV5-1
J: TRBJ1-2
DNA: TGCGCCAGCAGCTTAACCAGGGACTCGAACTATGGCTACACCTTC
CDR3: CASSLTRDSNYGYTF

size: NA
D: NA
V: TRBV10-3
J: TRBJ1-1
DNA: TGTGCCATCAGATCCGACGGGTACACTGAAGCTTTCTTT
CDR3: CAIRSDGYTEAFF

size: NA
D: TRBD1
V: TRBV6-5
J: TRBJ1-4
DNA: TGTGCCTCCCCAGGGGGGACAGGGGGTGAAAAACTGTTTTTT
CDR3: CASPGGTGGEKLFF

size: NA
D: TRBD2
V: TRBV28
J: TRBJ2-1
DNA: TGTGCCAGCAGTCCCGGGGGTAGCGGGAAGAGAGACAATGAGCAGTTCTTC
CDR3: CASSPGGSGKRDNEQFF

size: NA
D: TRBD1
V: TRBV9
J: TRBJ2-5
DNA: TGTGCCAGCAGCGCCACACAGGGGGCCCGAATCCAAGAGACCCAGTACTTC
CDR3: CASSATQGARIQETQYF

size: NA
D: NA
V: TRBV6-5
J: TRBJ2-7
DNA: TGTGCCAGCAGTTACTCGCGGGACTCCTACGAGCAGTACTTC
CDR3: CASSYSRDSYEQYF

size: NA
D: TRBD1
V: TRBV5-4
J: TRBJ2-2
DNA: TGTGCCAGCAGCGTAAACAGGGGCTCGAACACCGGGGAGCTGTTTTTT
CDR3: CASSVNRGSNTGELFF

size: NA
D: NA
V: TRBV5-1
J: TRBJ1-2
DNA: TGCGCCAGCAGCTTGAGGGCAGGGTCTAACTATGGCTACACCTTC
CDR3: CASSLRAGSNYGYTF

size: NA
D: TRBD1
V: TRBV20-1
J: TRBJ2-7
DNA: TGCAGTGCTAGTTGGACAGGGTACGAGCAGTACTTC
CDR3: CSASWTGYEQYF

size: NA
D: TRBD2
V: TRBV27
J: TRBJ2-3
DNA: TGTGCCAGCAGACGGCCCTCTAGCGGGGGGGGCACAGATACGCAGTATTTT
CDR3: CASRRPSSGGGTDTQYF

size: NA
D: TRBD2
V: TRBV4-1
J: TRBJ2-3
DNA: TGCGCCAGCAGCCAAGAGGGCGCGGGAGGGACAGATACGCAGTATTTT
CDR3: CASSQEGAGGTDTQYF

size: NA
D: NA
V: TRBV9
J: TRBJ1-2
DNA: TGTGCCAGCAGCCAAACGCCGGGACAAGGCTATGGCTACACCTTC
CDR3: CASSQTPGQGYGYTF

size: NA
D: NA
V: TRBV19
J: TRBJ1-2
DNA: TGTGCCAGTAGTATCAGATTTGGACAGCCTCTCTATGGCTACACCTTC
CDR3: CASSIRFGQPLYGYTF

size: NA
D: NA
V: TRBV7-9
J: TRBJ1-1
DNA: TGTGCCAGCACCCCTTTACAGGGTCTTTACGCTGAAGCTTTCTTT
CDR3: CASTPLQGLYAEAFF

size: NA
D: TRBD1
V: TRBV7-2
J: TRBJ2-5
DNA: TGTGCCAGCAGCTTAGAACGGACAGGGGTGGAGACCCAGTACTTC
CDR3: CASSLERTGVETQYF

size: NA
D: TRBD1
V: TRBV12-3/TRBV12-4
J: TRBJ1-5
DNA: TGTGCCAGCAGTTGGACAGGGAGCCAGCCCCAGCATTTT
CDR3: CASSWTGSQPQHF

size: NA
D: NA
V: TRBV4-1
J: TRBJ2-5
DNA: TGCGCCAGCAGCCAAGATTGGAGGGATCCCTCCCAAGAGACCCAGTACTTC
CDR3: CASSQDWRDPSQETQYF

size: once
D: TRBD1
V: TRBV19
J: TRBJ1-5
DNA: TGTGCCAGTAGCGGGACAGGGAATCAGCCCCAGCATTTT
CDR3: CASSGTGNQPQHF

size: NA
D: TRBD2
V: TRBV9
J: TRBJ2-3
DNA: TGTGCCAGCAGCGTATCTAGCGGGAGTAGCACAGATACGCAGTATTTT
CDR3: CASSVSSGSSTDTQYF

size: NA
D: NA
V: TRBV7-2
J: TRBJ1-3
DNA: TGTGCCAGCAGCTTAGAGGCAGGGTATGGAAACACCATATATTTT
CDR3: CASSLEAGYGNTIYF

size: NA
D: NA
V: TRBV24-1
J: TRBJ2-4
DNA: TGTGCCACCAGTGATGGGAGGTCCGGGGGCATTCAGTACTTC
CDR3: CATSDGRSGGIQYF

size: NA
D: TRBD2
V: TRBV5-1
J: TRBJ2-3
DNA: TGCGCCAGCAGCTTGGGGGGACTAGCAGGAGATACGCAGTATTTT
CDR3: CASSLGGLAGDTQYF

size: NA
D: NA
V: TRBV7-9
J: TRBJ1-4
DNA: TGTGCCAGCAGCTCTAGCGGGGAGTTTGAAAAACTGTTTTTT
CDR3: CASSSSGEFEKLFF

size: once
D: TRBD1
V: TRBV28
J: TRBJ1-1
DNA: TGTGCCAGCACCGAGCCGGGGGACAGGAAAAATCAAGCTTTCTTT
CDR3: CASTEPGDRKNQAFF

size: NA
D: NA
V: TRBV7-9
J: TRBJ2-3
DNA: TGTGCCAGCAGCTTCTCCACAGATACGCAGTATTTT
CDR3: CASSFSTDTQYF

size: NA
D: NA
V: TRBV9
J: TRBJ1-2
DNA: TGTGCCAGCAGCGCTGACTTTTATACAGGCCCCCAAGGGGGCTACACCTTC
CDR3: CASSADFYTGPQGGYTF

size: NA
D: NA
V: TRBV29-1
J: TRBJ1-2
DNA: TGCAGCGTCGGGGACAATGGCTACACCTTC
CDR3: CSVGDNGYTF

size: NA
D: TRBD1
V: TRBV6-5
J: TRBJ2-5
DNA: TGTGCCAGCAGTTACTCCCGACAGGGGCGGGAGACCCAGTACTTC
CDR3: CASSYSRQGRETQYF

size: NA
D: NA
V: TRBV18
J: TRBJ1-1
DNA: TGTGCCAGCTCAAACGCGGGGAACACTGAAGCTTTCTTT
CDR3: CASSNAGNTEAFF

size: NA
D: NA
V: TRBV6-5
J: TRBJ1-1
DNA: TGTGCCAGCAGTTATGCGGGCCGGACCTTGAACACTGAAGCTTTCTTT
CDR3: CASSYAGRTLNTEAFF

size: NA
D: TRBD2
V: TRBV24-1
J: TRBJ2-2
DNA: TGTGCCACCGAAAATTTACCGGGAGGGCCGCGAACCGGGGAGCTGTTTTTT
CDR3: CATENLPGGPRTGELFF

size: NA
D: TRBD1
V: TRBV6-5
J: TRBJ1-2
DNA: TGTGCCAGCAGTTCTGGGACAGGGGTATCTAACTATGGCTACACCTTC
CDR3: CASSSGTGVSNYGYTF

size: NA
D: NA
V: TRBV10-3
J: TRBJ1-2
DNA: TGTGCCATCAGTGACAGGGAGGGGCATGGCTACACCTTC
CDR3: CAISDREGHGYTF

size: NA
D: NA
V: TRBV5-8
J: TRBJ2-3
DNA: TGTGCCAGCCCCGCACAGTTCACAGATACGCAGTATTTT
CDR3: CASPAQFTDTQYF

size: NA
D: TRBD2
V: TRBV28
J: TRBJ2-1
DNA: TGTGCCAGCAGTTTATCCTTAGCGGGAGGCGCATACAATGAGCAGTTCTTC
CDR3: CASSLSLAGGAYNEQFF

size: NA
D: NA
V: TRBV7-2
J: TRBJ2-7
DNA: TGTGCCAGCAGCCCGAGGGGGATTCGTTCTCCCTCCTACGAGCAGTACTTC
CDR3: CASSPRGIRSPSYEQYF

size: once
D: NA
V: TRBV2
J: TRBJ1-5
DNA: TGTGCCAGCAGTGAACTACAGGGCGGCAATCAGCCCCAGCATTTT
CDR3: CASSELQGGNQPQHF

size: NA
D: TRBD2
V: TRBV7-9
J: TRBJ2-1
DNA: TGTGCCAGCAGCCCGGGACTAGCGGGAGGGCCCTCCTACAATGAGCAGTTCTTC
CDR3: CASSPGLAGGPSYNEQFF

size: NA
D: NA
V: TRBV4-2
J: TRBJ1-5
DNA: TGTGCCAGCAGCCATCTTATGAGCAATCAGCCCCAGCATTTT
CDR3: CASSHLMSNQPQHF

size: NA
D: TRBD1
V: TRBV3-1/TRBV3-2
J: TRBJ2-4
DNA: TGTGCCAGCAGCCGGCCCCCCCGGACAGGAGTTATACTAGCCAAAAACATTCAGTACTTC
CDR3: CASSRPPRTGVILAKNIQYF

size: NA
D: NA
V: TRBV6-5
J: TRBJ1-6
DNA: TGTGCCAGCAGCCCCCTATCGGGGGTTTCACCCCTCCACTTT
CDR3: CASSPLSGVSPLHF

size: NA
D: NA
V: TRBV5-5
J: TRBJ1-2
DNA: TGTGCCAGCAGCAGGGAGAACAGGGATGGCTACACCTTC
CDR3: CASSRENRDGYTF

size: once
D: NA
V: TRBV4-1
J: TRBJ1-6
DNA: TGCGCCAGCAGCCAACAGACAGTGGATAATTCACCCCTCCACTTT
CDR3: CASSQQTVDNSPLHF

size: NA
D: NA
V: TRBV2
J: TRBJ2-1
DNA: TGTGCCAGCAGCTACAGGGTTAACGAGCAGTTCTTC
CDR3: CASSYRVNEQFF

size: NA
D: NA
V: TRBV7-3
J: TRBJ1-1
DNA: TGTGCCAGCAGCTTGGTACAGGACACTGAAGCTTTCTTT
CDR3: CASSLVQDTEAFF

size: NA
D: NA
V: TRBV12-3/TRBV12-4
J: TRBJ2-4
DNA: TGTGCCAGCAGTTTAAAGCGGGTTGACATTCAGTACTTC
CDR3: CASSLKRVDIQYF

size: NA
D: NA
V: TRBV2
J: TRBJ1-5
DNA: TGTGCCAGCAGCCCGGGACTGGATAGCAATCAGCCCCAGCATTTT
CDR3: CASSPGLDSNQPQHF

size: NA
D: NA
V: TRBV7-9
J: TRBJ1-5
DNA: TGTGCCAGCAGCTTGTCAGGGGATCAGCCCCAGCATTTT
CDR3: CASSLSGDQPQHF

size: once
D: NA
V: TRBV18
J: TRBJ1-1
DNA: TGTGCCAGCTCCCGAAAGAGCGGGGAGGGGGTGAACACTGAAGCTTTCTTT
CDR3: CASSRKSGEGVNTEAFF

size: NA
D: TRBD1
V: TRBV3-1/TRBV3-2
J: TRBJ1-2
DNA: TGTGCCAGCAGCCAAAGAGGGGGCGCGAACTATGGCTACACCTTC
CDR3: CASSQRGGANYGYTF

size: NA
D: TRBD1
V: TRBV15
J: TRBJ2-7
DNA: TGTGCCACCAGCGATCGACAGGGTGCTCCTCTCGTGCAGTACTTC
CDR3: CATSDRQGAPLVQYF